The clone carrying this TCR beta chain came up a few times. Its specificity is not known. Unique molecular identifiers tagged the TCR beta cDNA libraries. TCRdb reprocessed the PCR reads via MiXCR and lists one record per CDR3 protein. Of hundreds of thousands of distinct CDR3 sequences listed, roughly 27% are singletons. Trimming took 4 bases from V and 0 from J, leaving 12 bases between them. In germline, CDR1 is MNHNY, CDR2 SVGAGI (reference sequence). CDR3 length: 15 residues. This sample was included in a study of post-analysis software for immune sequencing data. Whole-study findings and limits: Four to six TRBV segments were more frequent in patients than controls; TRBV5-6, TRBV5-1 and TRBV20-1 belonged to this group.

V gene TRBV6-6 combines with J gene TRBJ1-1; a possible D gene is TRBD1 (6 bases). This clonotype was sampled from a girl between 5 and 17 years old with multiple sclerosis. Sequencing was done on a sample of blood. The DNA of the CDR3 is TGTGCCAGCAGTTCAGGGCAGGGGATGAACACTGAAGCTTTCTTT. Amino acids: CASSSGQGMNTEAFF.